The clone carrying this T cell receptor beta chain has just one count. This specimen belongs to a study of blood T cell repertoires in COVID-19. Study-level background: COVID-19 samples from acute and convalescent phases originated in the United States, Italy and Spain. In each case, the material was cDNA or gDNA derived from T cells, B-cell-depleted T cells, or PBMCs.

Germline CDR1 reads SGHRS; CDR2 reads YFSETQ. CDR3 length: 14 amino acids. The V end lost 2 bases, the J end lost 0 bases, and 9 bases lay between the germline ends. The authors' processing: By means of reference gene primer amplification, nucleated cell counts were estimated. Clones were sequenced by immunoSEQ multiplex PCR, and TCRdb holds only the in-frame ones, with some missing. V and J calls and clone size are those listed in that table; D and trimming were worked out from the DNA. The sample has tens of thousands of clones, approximately 80% seen once. Material for sequencing was peripheral blood. The receptor was derived from a man older than 75 with active or convalescent COVID-19. The chain combines TRBV5-1 with TRBJ2-7, with a tentative D call TRBD2 (5 bases). CDR3 nucleotides: TGCGCCAGCAGCTTTTCTGGGAGCTCCTACGAGCAGTACTTC. It specifies CASSFSGSSYEQYF. Full variable domain (outside the CDR3, taken from reference TRBV5-1 and TRBJ2-7): KAGVTQTPRYLIKTRGQQVTLSCSPISGHRSVSWYQQTPGQGLQFLFEYFSETQRNKGNFPGRFSGRQFSNSRSEMNVSTLELGDSALYLCASSFSGSSYEQYFGPGTRLTVT.